The 26 T cell receptor beta chains presented below share a single source sample, sequenced in a study of T cell repertoires in cytomegalovirus infection. TCRdb used MiXCR to reprocess the reads, holding one entry per CDR3 protein. The profile shows hundreds of thousands of distinct CDR3 sequences, around 10% of them singletons. What was sequenced was PBMCs. The receptors stem from a human donor in good health (CMV status not recorded). Some clones in this sample may be carry-over from other donors' samples.

The J gene is TRBJ1-1, the V gene TRBV9; D gene ambiguous. V gave up 0 bases and J gave up 4 bases, with 7 bases separating them. Germline V gene data show CDR1 as SGDLS and CDR2 as YYNGEE. This CDR3 is built from 13 residues. The CDR3 DNA is TGTGCCAGCAGCGTAGTGTCCAGCACTGAAGCTTTCTTT. Encoded protein: CASSVVSSTEAFF.

The chain carries TRBV12-5 and TRBJ1-1; unclear D gene. The CDR3 has 14 amino acids. Germline V gives CDR1 LGHNT, CDR2 FRNRAP. Trimming removed 7 bases from V and 1 base from J, with 13 bases in between. The CDR3 DNA is TGTGCTAGTGCCCGCGGGGAGGCGAACACTGAAGCTTTCTTT. Translating it yields CASARGEANTEAFF.

The J gene is TRBJ2-1, the V gene TRBV5-4, with 11 positions matching TRBD2. This CDR3 is built from 17 residues. Germline-derived CDR1 and CDR2 are SGHNT and YYREEE (reference sequence). Losses at the gene ends were 4 bases for V and 7 bases for J; bases not matched to a gene: 13. CDR3 in DNA: TGTGCCAGCAGCGGGGGGACTAGCGGTTCTGTCAGGAATGAGCAGTTCTTC. Amino acid sequence: CASSGGTSGSVRNEQFF.

This chain connects TRBV29-1 to TRBJ1-5, with 9 bases fitting TRBD1. Per germline, CDR1 SQVTM and CDR2 ANQGSEA. The CDR3 runs to 14 residues. The ends lost 6 bases at V and 4 bases at J; junction bases unmatched: 7. CDR3 sequence (DNA): TGCAGCGTAGCGGGACAGGGATCTAATCAGCCCCAGCATTTT. Amino acids: CSVAGQGSNQPQHF.

This clonotype was recorded at least ten times. The rearrangement joins TRBV6-5 to TRBJ1-4; possible D gene TRBD1, 5 bases. The CDR3 extends over 14 amino acids. The germline CDR1 and CDR2 sequences are MNHEY and SVGAGI. V lost 3 bases, J lost 7 bases, and 12 bases lay in between. CDR3: CASSYGKRGEKLFF. The CDR3 nucleotides read TGTGCCAGCAGTTATGGCAAAAGGGGTGAAAAACTGTTTTTT.

In this sample, this clonotype turned up many times. V gene TRBV25-1 combines with J gene TRBJ1-1, with D possibly matching TRBD1 (5 bases). Germline V gene lookup returns CDR1 MGHDK and CDR2 SYGVNS. This CDR3 comprises 13 residues. Trimming cost V 4 bases and J 7 bases, with 13 bases left between them. CDR3 in amino acids: CASSVIGTDEAFF. The CDR3 DNA reads as TGTGCCAGCAGTGTTATAGGGACGGATGAAGCTTTCTTT.

The V call is TRBV10-3, the J call TRBJ2-5; no reliable D call. Trimming pared 3 bases from V and 0 bases from J, leaving 8 bases between. The CDR3 runs to 14 residues. The germline CDR1 and CDR2 sequences are ENHRY and SYGVKD. CDR3 sequence: CAISDVLNQETQYF. CDR3 DNA: TGTGCCATCAGTGATGTACTCAACCAAGAGACCCAGTACTTC.

Comments on this clonotype: A single base separates this from a much larger clone, so it may be a read error. This sequence joins TRBV2 and TRBJ2-3; the D is unclear. The CDR3 sequence is 12 residues long. Germline V gives CDR1 SNHLY, CDR2 FYNNEI. The CDR3 sequence is CTSSESPDTQYF. The CDR3 nucleotides are TGTACCAGCAGTGAATCTCCAGATACGCAGTATTTT.

The count of this clonotype is one. Possible read error: a much larger clone is one base away. V and J are TRBV7-1 and TRBJ2-3; D gene uncertain. TRBV7-1 is recorded as an ORF, its role being uncertain. This CDR3 is 15 amino acids long. The V end lost 5 bases, the J end lost 0 bases, and 12 bases lay between the germline ends. CDR3 in DNA: TGTGCCAGCAGCGAGACATTTTCTAGCACAGATACGCAGTATTTT. Translation gives CASSETFSSTDTQYF.

The V and J genes are TRBV7-9 and TRBJ2-2; D remains unclear. The CDR3 is made up of 16 amino acids. Germline loops: CDR1 SEHNR, CDR2 FQNEAQ (reference sequence). Deletions cut 1 base from V and 8 bases from J, with 17 bases between. In nucleotides, the CDR3 is TGTGCCAGCAGCTTAGGAGGCGATAGGTCCGCGGGGGAGCTGTTTTTT. Its translation: CASSLGGDRSAGELFF.

This clonotype came up many times. The chain joins TRBV14 to TRBJ1-1, with D possibly being TRBD1 (5 bases). This CDR3 comprises 14 residues. V lost 4 bases, J lost 6 bases, and 15 bases lay in between. Germline CDR1 and CDR2: SGHDN and FVKESK. The chain's CDR3 is CASSPWEGLPEAFF. CDR3 nucleotides: TGTGCCAGCAGCCCCTGGGAGGGGCTCCCTGAAGCTTTCTTT.

The V gene is TRBV19, the J gene TRBJ1-4, with 9 bases fitting TRBD1. The CDR3 length is 16 residues. J lost 2 bases, V lost 5 bases, and 6 bases had no gene match. CDR1 is LNHDA, CDR2 SQIVND, per germline (reference sequence). As DNA, the CDR3 is TGTGCCAGTAGTCTTCGAGGACAGGGGACTAATGAAAAACTGTTTTTT. Amino acid sequence: CASSLRGQGTNEKLFF.

The V gene is TRBV7-3, the J gene TRBJ1-4, with D perhaps TRBD1 (5 bases). Germline lookup yields CDR1 SGHTA and CDR2 FQGTGA. The CDR3 is 15 amino acids. Trimming took off 1 base at V and 8 bases at J, with 14 bases between the two ends. The CDR3 spells CASSLIQGLPEKLFF. The CDR3 nucleotides read TGTGCCAGCAGCTTAATCCAGGGTTTACCAGAAAAACTGTTTTTT.

A few counts support this clonotype. The J gene is TRBJ2-2, the V gene TRBV18, with 10 bases aligning to TRBD1. Germline CDR1 is KGHSH and CDR2 is LQKENI. The ends lost 4 bases at V and 3 bases at J; junction bases unmatched: 17. This CDR3 is 20 amino acids long. The CDR3 region is CASSLDRGRPHRVDTGELFF. The CDR3 DNA sequence: TGTGCCAGCTCACTTGACAGGGGGCGCCCCCACCGGGTGGACACCGGGGAGCTGTTTTTT. Complete variable domain (other parts from reference TRBV18 and TRBJ2-2): NAGVMQNPRHLVRRRGQEARLRCSPMKGHSHVYWYRQLPEEGLKFMVYLQKENIIDESGMPKERFSAEFPKEGPSILRIQQVVRGDSAAYFCASSLDRGRPHRVDTGELFFGEGSRLTVL.

This chain joins TRBV3-1 and TRBJ1-5; D ambiguous. The CDR3 sequence is 15 residues long. The V gene lost 3 bases and the J gene lost 5 bases, with 14 bases spanning the gap. Germline CDR1 is LGHDT and CDR2 is YNNKEL (reference sequence). In DNA form, the CDR3 reads TGTGCCAGCAGCCAGGATCCCTCAGCGTATCAGCCCCAGCATTTT. It codes for CASSQDPSAYQPQHF.

A word on this clonotype: This clone may be a read error of a much larger clone one base away. This sequence joins TRBV6-8 and TRBJ2-4; D perhaps matches TRBD2 (5 bases). Germline V gives CDR1 MNHGY, CDR2 SAAAGT. The CDR3 covers 17 residues. CDR3 amino acids: CASSPGRALIAKNIQHF. The CDR3 region has the DNA TGTGCCAGCAGCCCCGGGCGGGCTTTGATAGCCAAAAACATTCAGCACTTC.

This clonotype showed up many times. J is TRBJ1-1 and V is TRBV12-3 or TRBV12-4, with TRBD1 identical over 7 bases. V shed 8 bases and J 1 base; nucleotides not matched to a gene: 4. The CDR3 totals 13 residues. CDR3 sequence reads: CASLGQWNTEAFF. The CDR3, as DNA: TGTGCCAGCTTGGGACAGTGGAACACTGAAGCTTTCTTT.

This clonotype showed up many times. The chain uses TRBV28 and TRBJ2-1; D is ambiguous. Trimming shortened V by 3 bases and J by 10 bases, and 10 bases separated the two germline ends. Germline V lookup: CDR1 MDHEN, CDR2 SYDVKM. The CDR3 extends over 12 amino acids. The CDR3 is CASSLSIREQFF. The CDR3, as DNA: TGTGCCAGCAGTTTGTCCATACGCGAGCAGTTCTTC.

This clonotype was seen ten or more times. This sequence joins TRBV7-8 and TRBJ1-6; tentative D call: TRBD1 (5 bases). Germline CDR1 SGHVS, CDR2 FQNEAQ. This CDR3 is built from 14 residues. V lost 5 bases and J 10 bases, leaving 15 bases between the germline ends. In DNA, the CDR3 is TGTGCCAGCAGCCCCTCAGGGCCACAGTCACCCCTCCACTTT. The encoded protein is CASSPSGPQSPLHF. Full variable domain (outside the CDR3, taken from reference TRBV7-8 and TRBJ1-6): GAGVSQSPRYKVAKRGQDVALRCDPISGHVSLFWYQQALGQGPEFLTYFQNEAQLDKSGLPSDRFFAERPEGSVSTLKIQRTQQEDSAVYLCASSPSGPQSPLHFGNGTRLTVT.

The sample holds many counts of this clonotype. The chain is built from TRBV5-1 and TRBJ1-1; no clear D. V was clipped by 8 bases and J by 5 bases, with 10 bases between them. Germline-derived CDR1 and CDR2 are SGHRS and YFSETQ. The CDR3 consists of 11 residues. The CDR3 DNA follows: TGCGCCAGTCGAGGTTTAACTGAAGCTTTCTTT. Translation gives CASRGLTEAFF.

This clonotype was observed at least ten times. J is TRBJ1-5 and V is TRBV6-1; D not resolved. Germline CDR1 and CDR2: MNHNS and SASEGT. This CDR3 region has 17 residues. V gave up 7 bases and J gave up 0 bases, with 19 bases separating them. Here the CDR3 reads CASNEGGPFYSNQPQHF. The CDR3 coding sequence is TGTGCCAGCAACGAGGGTGGCCCATTCTATAGCAATCAGCCCCAGCATTTT.

The chain is built from TRBV19 and TRBJ1-5, with D maybe TRBD1 (5 bases). The CDR3 extends over 15 amino acids. Germline V CDR1 and CDR2: LNHDA, SQIVND (reference sequence). Trimming stripped 3 bases from V and 4 bases from J, with 13 bases between. The CDR3: CASSMGWGLNQPQHF. The CDR3, as DNA: TGTGCCAGTAGTATGGGTTGGGGCCTTAATCAGCCCCAGCATTTT.

This clonotype was found many times. This chain uses TRBV27 with TRBJ1-4; no clear D. Trimming left V 5 bases short and J 0 bases short, with 7 bases between. This CDR3 comprises 14 residues. The germline CDR1 and CDR2 sequences are MNHEY and SMNVEV (reference sequence). The CDR3 nucleotides read TGTGCCAGCAGTGTCGTTGCAACTAATGAAAAACTGTTTTTT. This encodes CASSVVATNEKLFF.

This clonotype occurred many times. The chain links TRBV12-3 or TRBV12-4 to TRBJ2-5; 8 bases match TRBD2. Losses at the gene ends were 4 bases for V and 3 bases for J; bases not matched to a gene: 13. The CDR3 is 17 residues long. CDR3 nucleotide sequence: TGTGCCAGCAGTTGGTCTTCCGGACTAGCCGTAAAAGAGACCCAGTACTTC. Encoded protein: CASSWSSGLAVKETQYF.

This clonotype was picked up a small number of times. The J gene is TRBJ2-7, the V gene TRBV20-1, with 9 bases lining up with TRBD2. Germline assignment: CDR1 DFQATT and CDR2 SNEGSKA (reference sequence). The CDR3 is made up of 15 amino acids. The V gene end was trimmed by 0 bases and the J gene end by 4 bases; junction bases not matched to a gene: 7. The CDR3 region is CSARDERGAPYEQYF. The CDR3 coding sequence is TGCAGTGCTAGAGATGAGCGGGGGGCCCCTTACGAGCAGTACTTC.

This clonotype was seen many times. This chain links TRBV6-1 with TRBJ1-4; unclear D gene. Germline V gene data show CDR1 as MNHNS and CDR2 as SASEGT. The CDR3 sequence is 14 residues long. V was trimmed by 4 bases and J by 6 bases, leaving 12 bases between them. This CDR3 reads CASSGLPFDEKLFF. The CDR3 DNA sequence: TGTGCCAGCAGTGGTTTGCCATTCGATGAAAAACTGTTTTTT.